This T cell receptor (beta chain) was sequenced for a study of blood T cell repertoires in COVID-19. The V gene lost 4 bases and the J gene lost 7 bases, with 18 bases spanning the gap. Germline CDR1 reads SGHNT; CDR2 reads YYREEE (reference sequence). The CDR3 is 14 amino acids. Here immunoSEQ multiplex PCR was the method, and the copy in TCRdb shows in-frame clones only, minus some. The sample has approximately 70,000 clones, roughly 82% seen once. This chain uses TRBV5-4 with TRBJ2-7, with a weak D call TRBD1 (6 bases). The material sequenced was peripheral blood. This clonotype originated in a human donor in a cohort sampled during active COVID-19. CDR3 sequence: CASSHNRQATEQYF. CDR3 bases: TGTGCCAGCAGCCACAACAGACAGGCTACAGAGCAGTACTTC.